Below, 21 T cell receptor beta chains from the same sample are listed, as sequenced in a study of CD8 T cells in ankylosing spondylitis. MiXCR, run by TCRdb on the 5' RACE reads, gives a single entry per CDR3 protein. The sample consists of about 750,000 distinct CDR3 sequences, around 20% of them appearing once. These receptors are not linked to any known antigen. Study findings and constraints: Fewer than 10 highly homologous variants formed a TCR beta motif that appeared characteristic of ankylosing spondylitis blood.

Sequencing used blood, either unsorted or a sorted T cell fraction (not recorded which). The receptors were gathered from a male donor with ankylosing spondylitis.

The V and J genes are TRBV4-2 and TRBJ1-2, with D tentatively TRBD1 (6 bases). The V gene's germline CDR1 is LGHNA and CDR2 YNFKEQ. The CDR3 length is 18 residues. V was cut by 0 bases and J by 1 base, with 18 bases left in between. The CDR3 protein is CASSQDLTPYRVNYGYTF. The CDR3 region has the DNA TGTGCCAGCAGCCAAGACCTCACACCTTACAGGGTTAACTATGGCTACACCTTC.

This clonotype was picked up a small number of times. The rearrangement uses TRBV6-1 and TRBJ2-2; D gene uncertain. CDR1 and CDR2 (germline): MNHNS, SASEGT. The ends were cut back, 6 bases at V and 0 bases at J, with 11 bases in the middle. The CDR3 sequence is 15 residues long. The CDR3 loop reads CASRVGQSNTGELFF. CDR3 coding DNA: TGTGCCAGCAGGGTTGGGCAATCGAACACCGGGGAGCTGTTTTTT.

The table lists this clonotype with a few counts. The chain recombines TRBV12-3 or TRBV12-4 with TRBJ2-2, with 7 nucleotides matching TRBD1. The CDR3 is 15 residues long. The junction had 12 bases not matched to a gene; V was cut back by 11 bases and J by 3 bases. The CDR3 reads CAVSVGQTYTGELFF. The CDR3 DNA is TGTGCCGTATCGGTGGGACAGACCTACACCGGGGAGCTGTTTTTT.

In its sample, this clonotype was seen a few times. The V gene is TRBV3-1, the J gene TRBJ2-1; D is unresolved. Germline CDR1 is LGHDT and CDR2 is YNNKEL (reference sequence). The V end was cut by 7 bases, the J end by 9 bases, with 16 bases between. The CDR3 is made up of 13 amino acids. The CDR3 nucleotides read TGTGCCAGCATGCAGCCCCAGAACGGTGAGCAGTTCTTC. Its protein product is CASMQPQNGEQFF.

V gene TRBV7-3 combines with J gene TRBJ1-1, with D possibly matching TRBD1 (6 bases). The V end was cut by 6 bases, the J end by 3 bases, with 11 bases between. The CDR3 sequence is 13 residues long. Germline V lookup: CDR1 SGHTA, CDR2 FQGTGA. CDR3 DNA: TGTGCCAGCAGTCGGGACAAGCACACTGAAGCTTTCTTT. Protein product: CASSRDKHTEAFF.

This clonotype was detected only a few times. The CDR3, as DNA: TGTGCCAGCAGCGTAGGACTAGCGGGACCAAAGGCCGGGGAGCTGTTTTTT. Translated: CASSVGLAGPKAGELFF. The gene calls are TRBV9 and TRBJ2-2; 11 nucleotides match TRBD2. J lost 6 bases, V lost 0 bases, and 7 bases had no gene match. The CDR3 totals 17 residues. The germline V gene encodes CDR1 SGDLS and CDR2 YYNGEE.

The chain is built from TRBV7-8 and TRBJ1-5; the D is unclear. The germline V gene has CDR1 SGHVS and CDR2 FQNEAQ. V was clipped by 0 bases and J by 3 bases, with 12 bases between them. The CDR3 spans 16 residues. The CDR3 loop reads CASSLARGYDNQPQHF. CDR3 nucleotides: TGTGCCAGCAGCTTAGCGAGAGGGTACGACAATCAGCCCCAGCATTTT.

This clonotype was seen only a few times. The V and J genes are TRBV3-1 and TRBJ2-7; the match to TRBD2 covers 7 bases. Germline CDR1 reads LGHDT; CDR2 reads YNNKEL (reference sequence). The CDR3 length is 14 residues. The junction had 5 bases not matched to a gene; V was cut back by 3 bases and J by 3 bases. CDR3: CASSHSGFVYEQYF. Written as DNA, the CDR3 is TGTGCCAGCAGCCATAGCGGGTTCGTCTACGAGCAGTACTTC.

The DNA for the CDR3 is TGCGCCAGCAGCTTGGGGGCAGGAGGTAATTCACCCCTCCACTTT. Amino acid sequence: CASSLGAGGNSPLHF. The gene calls are TRBV5-1 and TRBJ1-6, with D uncertain. Trimming stripped 0 bases from V and 6 bases from J, with 10 bases between. The CDR3 extends over 15 amino acids. The germline gives CDR1 SGHRS, CDR2 YFSETQ.

V usage is TRBV4-3 and J usage is TRBJ2-5; 8 nucleotides agree with TRBD2. This CDR3 has 15 amino acids. The germline CDR1 and CDR2 sequences are LGHNA and YSLEER. The trim removed 4 bases at V and 3 bases at J, leaving 7 bases unmatched. In nucleotides, the CDR3 is TGCGCCAGCAGCCGTTTACTAGCGGAAGAAGAGACCCAGTACTTC. It translates to CASSRLLAEEETQYF.

The rearrangement links TRBV6-1 to TRBJ1-6; unclear D gene. CDR1 MNHNS and CDR2 SASEGT come from the germline V gene. CDR3 length: 15 amino acids. V lost 7 bases to trimming and J lost 5 bases, with 15 bases between them. The CDR3 spells CASNEVVLDNSPLHF. In nucleotides, the CDR3 is TGTGCCAGCAATGAGGTGGTTTTGGATAATTCACCCCTCCACTTT.

The chain uses TRBV20-1 and TRBJ2-1; D possibly uses TRBD1 or TRBD2 (5 bases each). Germline assignment: CDR1 DFQATT and CDR2 SNEGSKA (reference sequence). V lost 6 bases and J 4 bases, leaving 19 bases between the germline ends. This CDR3 is built from 15 residues. The CDR3 sequence is CSAPRGAGRYNEQFF. CDR3 nucleotide sequence: TGCAGTGCCCCCCGGGGCGCCGGGCGGTACAATGAGCAGTTCTTC.

The chain employs TRBV10-3 and TRBJ1-5; 7 bases are a match to TRBD1. V lost 2 bases, J lost 7 bases, and 8 bases stayed unmatched. Germline loops: CDR1 ENHRY, CDR2 SYGVKD. The CDR3 is 15 residues long. The CDR3 DNA follows: TGTGCCATCAGTGAGGGATACAGGGGTGGGCAGCCCCAGCATTTT. Translation gives CAISEGYRGGQPQHF.

The rearrangement uses TRBV24-1 and TRBJ2-1; D is unresolved. CDR1 is KGHDR and CDR2 is SFDVKD in the germline V gene. V was shortened by 6 bases and J by 6 bases, with 5 bases between the two germline ends. This CDR3 region has 11 residues. CDR3: CATSWSNEQFF. The DNA of the CDR3 is TGTGCCACCAGTTGGTCCAATGAGCAGTTCTTC.

This chain links TRBV7-9 with TRBJ2-3; TRBD2 aligns across 8 bases. This CDR3 has 16 amino acids. Germline V lookup: CDR1 SEHNR, CDR2 FQNEAQ (reference sequence). J lost 1 base, V lost 6 bases, and 9 bases had no gene match. The CDR3: CASSQELLAGTDTQYF. The CDR3 region has the DNA TGTGCCAGCAGTCAAGAGTTACTAGCGGGCACAGATACGCAGTATTTT.

The sample holds a few counts of this clonotype. The genes are TRBV7-8 and TRBJ2-2, with a possible D match to TRBD2 (6 bases). Trimming stripped 5 bases from V and 4 bases from J, with 11 bases between. The CDR3 covers 14 residues. The germline V gene has CDR1 SGHVS and CDR2 FQNEAQ. CDR3 loop: CASSMLARTGELFF. CDR3 nucleotides: TGTGCCAGCAGCATGCTAGCGCGCACCGGGGAGCTGTTTTTT.

This chain connects TRBV19 to TRBJ2-4; D remains unclear. In germline, CDR1 is LNHDA, CDR2 SQIVND (reference sequence). CDR3 length equals 13 residues. Trimming stripped 5 bases from V and 8 bases from J, with 13 bases between. CDR3 residues: CASSFGGADIQYF. CDR3 sequence (DNA): TGTGCCAGTAGTTTCGGTGGCGCGGACATTCAGTACTTC.

The chain combines TRBV29-1 with TRBJ2-3; 8 bases are shared with TRBD2. The CDR3 is 16 amino acids. The germline V gene has CDR1 SQVTM and CDR2 ANQGSEA. V lost 1 base, J lost 4 bases, and 10 bases stayed unmatched. CDR3 in amino acids: CSVEGGVGLVADTQYF. The CDR3 coding sequence is TGCAGCGTTGAAGGGGGAGTGGGACTAGTGGCAGATACGCAGTATTTT.

This clonotype was seen many times. This chain uses TRBV29-1 with TRBJ2-1, with D tentatively TRBD1 or TRBD2 (5 bases each). Trimming took off 6 bases at V and 9 bases at J, with 12 bases between the two ends. The CDR3 is 11 residues long. Per the germline V gene, CDR1 is SQVTM and CDR2 is ANQGSEA. CDR3 coding DNA: TGCAGCGTAGACCCGGGGCTTGAGCAGTTCTTC. Translation: CSVDPGLEQFF.

The chain links TRBV5-1 to TRBJ1-5, with a possible D match to TRBD1 (5 bases). Germline CDR1 is SGHRS and CDR2 is YFSETQ. V gave up 1 base and J gave up 1 base, with 9 bases separating them. The CDR3 has 15 residues. CDR3 DNA: TGCGCCAGCAGCTTGACGGCAGGGAGCAATCAGCCCCAGCATTTT. Translation: CASSLTAGSNQPQHF.

The chain recombines TRBV11-2 with TRBJ2-3; tentative D call: TRBD2 (6 bases). V shed 4 bases and J shed 6 bases, with 17 bases lying between them. The CDR3 length is 15 residues. Germline loops: CDR1 SGHAT, CDR2 FQNNGV. The CDR3: CASSSAGLRVDTQYF. The CDR3 DNA is TGTGCCAGCAGCTCGGCGGGACTGCGTGTGGATACGCAGTATTTT.